The 22 T cell receptor beta chains below come from one sample, sequenced in a study of T cells in Graves' hyperthyroidism and ophthalmopathy. The TCR beta CDR3 regions underwent amplification using RNA transcripts as the source. First-round RT-PCR with HTBI primers amplified the TCR CDR3 region. TCRdb ran MiXCR on the multiplex PCR reads and lists one entry per CDR3 protein. Among 640,000 or so distinct CDR3 sequences listed, 13% to 15% were seen once. The sequencing sample was made of blood. Source of these receptors: a woman younger than 35 with Graves' ophthalmopathy.

This clonotype has ten or more counts. This chain uses TRBV30 with TRBJ1-3, with D maybe TRBD1 (5 bases). The CDR3 runs 14 residues. The V end was cut by 3 bases, the J end by 4 bases, with 13 bases between. Germline V gene data show CDR1 as GTSNPN and CDR2 as SVGIG (reference sequence). The CDR3 here is CAWRSGGGGNTIYF. The DNA of the CDR3 is TGTGCCTGGAGGTCGGGGGGAGGCGGAAACACCATATATTTT. The complete variable domain, with remaining parts taken from reference TRBV30 and TRBJ1-3, reads SQTIHQWPATLVQPVGSPLSLECTVEGTSNPNLYWYRQAAGRGLQLLFYSVGIGQISSEVPQNLSASRPQDRQFILSSKKLLLSDSGFYLCAWRSGGGGNTIYFGEGSWLTVV.

This clonotype has only a few counts. The chain couples TRBV6-1 to TRBJ2-7, with 8 bases fitting TRBD2. There are 15 residues in the CDR3. The V segment lost 5 bases and the J segment 3 bases; nucleotides outside the gene matches: 9. Germline V CDR1 and CDR2: MNHNS, SASEGT. Here the CDR3 reads CASSSVSGVFYEQYF. The CDR3 DNA reads TGTGCCAGCAGTTCCGTTAGCGGGGTCTTCTACGAGCAGTACTTC.

This clonotype was picked up many times. This chain connects TRBV12-3 or TRBV12-4 to TRBJ2-1, with 8 bases lining up with TRBD1. The CDR3 is 23 amino acids. V lost 6 bases to trimming and J lost 0 bases; unmatched junction nucleotides: 28. The DNA for the CDR3 is TGTGCCAGCAGCCGTCCGGAACTAAACCCAGGGGGCACTACCGTTAGCTCCTACAATGAGCAGTTCTTC. It is translated as CASSRPELNPGGTTVSSYNEQFF.

Remarks on this clonotype: A much larger clone sits a single nucleotide away, making a read error possible. The chain links TRBV28 to TRBJ2-7; the D call may be TRBD1 or TRBD2 (5 bases each). The CDR3 is 15 amino acids. From germline, CDR1 is MDHEN and CDR2 SYDVKM. The CDR3 DNA is TGTGCCAGCAGTTTAAACCTGGACGGGACCTACGGGCAGTACTTC. It encodes CASSLNLDGTYGQYF.

Remarks on this clonotype: A much bigger clone sits one base away, suggesting this may be a read error. The chain couples TRBV11-2 to TRBJ2-5, with 8 bases that match TRBD2. Germline-derived CDR1 and CDR2 are SGHAT and FQNNGV. The CDR3 has 17 residues. CDR3 bases: TGTGCCAGCAGCCGTCGGGGAGGCGGGGGGTACCAAGAGGCCCAGTACTTC. This gives the protein CASSRRGGGGYQEAQYF.

This clonotype occurred many times. The DNA of the CDR3 is TGTGCCAGCAGTGACGCGTCTGCTACCCCCTACGAGCAGTACTTC. Amino acids: CASSDASATPYEQYF. J is TRBJ2-7 and V is TRBV2; D remains ambiguous. Germline V lookup: CDR1 SNHLY, CDR2 FYNNEI. CDR3 length equals 15 residues. Trimming left V 3 bases short and J 2 bases short, with 14 bases between.

At least ten counts were recorded for this clonotype. DNA of the CDR3: TGTGCCAGCAGTGAGAACAGGCATATCGATGAGCAGTTCTTC. It encodes CASSENRHIDEQFF. This sequence joins TRBV2 and TRBJ2-1; tentative D call: TRBD1 (5 bases). V lost 3 bases and J 8 bases, leaving 14 bases between the germline ends. This CDR3 spans 14 amino acids. CDR1 and CDR2 from the germline V gene are SNHLY and FYNNEI. Based on the CDR3 plus reference TRBV2 and TRBJ2-1, the full variable domain is EPEVTQTPSHQVTQMGQEVILRCVPISNHLYFYWYRQILGQKVEFLVSFYNNEISEKSEIFDDQFSVERPDGSNFTLKIRSTKLEDSAMYFCASSENRHIDEQFFGPGTRLTVL.

This clonotype was counted between two and nine times. CDR3 region: CASSLGSVFGGRIYSGELFF. The CDR3 DNA follows: TGTGCCAGCAGCTTAGGATCTGTATTTGGCGGGAGAATCTATTCCGGGGAGCTGTTTTTT. This chain uses TRBV11-2 with TRBJ2-2, with 7 bases matching TRBD2. Looked up from germline, CDR1 is SGHAT and CDR2 is FQNNGV. With V trimmed by 1 base and J by 6 bases, 20 bases remained unmatched. This CDR3 spans 20 amino acids.

This clonotype showed up just a few times. The V gene is TRBV7-3, the J gene TRBJ2-1, with a weak D call TRBD2 (6 bases). The CDR3 is 16 amino acids. CDR1 is SGHTA and CDR2 is FQGTGA in the germline V gene. Trimming took off 3 bases at V and 2 bases at J, with 14 bases between the two ends. In DNA, the CDR3 is TGTGCCAGCAGCTTCGGAATGACTAGAGCCTACAATGAGCAGTTCTTC. As protein: CASSFGMTRAYNEQFF.

This clonotype was counted at least ten times. V and J are TRBV3-1 and TRBJ2-3; no definite D call. Germline V CDR1 and CDR2: LGHDT, YNNKEL (reference sequence). Trimming removed 3 bases from V and 5 bases from J, with 12 bases in between. This CDR3 comprises 14 residues. CDR3: CASSHSVGRDTQYF. CDR3 in DNA: TGTGCCAGCAGCCACTCGGTGGGAAGAGATACGCAGTATTTT.

There are a few counts of this clonotype. The chain couples TRBV28 to TRBJ1-4; D is unresolved. The germline V and J ends were trimmed by 3 bases and 8 bases, with 16 bases remaining between them. CDR3 size: 15 residues. Germline CDR1 MDHEN, CDR2 SYDVKM. The CDR3 DNA reads as TGTGCCAGCAGTTTGGGTCCTCCTATAGGAGAAAAACTGTTTTTT. This gives the protein CASSLGPPIGEKLFF.

This sequence joins TRBV9 and TRBJ1-1, with D possibly matching TRBD1 (5 bases). Deletions cut 6 bases from V and 3 bases from J, with 21 bases between. The germline V gene encodes CDR1 SGDLS and CDR2 YYNGEE. CDR3 length: 16 amino acids. CDR3 in amino acids: CASTPWPGGGDTEAFF. CDR3 nucleotide sequence: TGTGCCAGCACTCCTTGGCCGGGGGGGGGGGACACTGAAGCTTTCTTT.

This clonotype occurred a few times. The rearrangement links TRBV20-1 to TRBJ2-5, with 8 bases matching TRBD2. Germline V gene sequence: CDR1 DFQATT, CDR2 SNEGSKA (reference sequence). The CDR3 is 12 amino acids. The CDR3 coding sequence is TGCAGGGCCACTAGCGGACAAGAGACCCAGTACTTC. This codes for CRATSGQETQYF.

This clonotype was counted many times. CDR3 DNA: TGTGCCAGCAGTTCGACAGCAAACTACGAGCAGTACTTC. It is translated as CASSSTANYEQYF. V is TRBV12-3 or TRBV12-4 and J is TRBJ2-7; weak D call: TRBD1 (5 bases). CDR3 length: 13 amino acids. V shed 4 bases and J shed 3 bases, with 10 bases lying between them.

This clonotype turned up a few times. The chain joins TRBV19 to TRBJ2-1; the D call may be TRBD1 or TRBD2 (5 bases each). The CDR3 consists of 14 residues. Germline CDR1 LNHDA, CDR2 SQIVND (reference sequence). The germline V and J ends were trimmed by 3 bases and 6 bases, with 12 bases remaining between them. The DNA of the CDR3 is TGTGCCAGTAGTATTGGGGGTCAGGGCAATGAGCAGTTCTTC. Protein: CASSIGGQGNEQFF.

The V and J genes are TRBV19 and TRBJ2-2; 8 nucleotides match TRBD1. The germline gives CDR1 LNHDA, CDR2 SQIVND (reference sequence). The CDR3 totals 14 residues. Germline trimming cut 5 bases from V and 7 bases from J; bases unmatched to any gene: 6. The CDR3 DNA reads as TGTGCCAGTAGTCTTACAGGGGGTGACGGGGAGCTGTTTTTT. Its translation: CASSLTGGDGELFF.

This clonotype was seen repeatedly, ten times or more. This rearrangement joins TRBV7-9 to TRBJ2-1; either TRBD1 or TRBD2 may supply D (5 bases each). The CDR3 extends over 17 amino acids. Germline assignment: CDR1 SEHNR and CDR2 FQNEAQ (reference sequence). V gave up 3 bases and J gave up 0 bases, with 15 bases separating them. The CDR3 DNA is TGTGCCAGCAGCTTGCTAGGGGAGTACAGCTCCTACAATGAGCAGTTCTTC. Its translation is CASSLLGEYSSYNEQFF.

This clonotype has more than one count but fewer than ten. One end of the junction varies from germline; a read error may be responsible. This rearrangement joins TRBV2 to TRBJ2-1, with D possibly being TRBD2 (6 bases). Germline V gene lookup returns CDR1 SNHLY and CDR2 FYNNEI. There are 12 residues in the CDR3. CDR3: CATGTRPNKQFF. The CDR3 DNA sequence: TGTGCCACGGGGACTCGACCCAATAAGCAGTTCTTC.

This clonotype was counted only a few times. V is TRBV29-1 and J is TRBJ2-1, with a tentative D call TRBD1 (6 bases). Trimming cost V 0 bases and J 8 bases, with 17 bases left between them. The CDR3 has 15 amino acids. Per the germline V gene, CDR1 is SQVTM and CDR2 is ANQGSEA. The CDR3: CSVEDQGRGGDEQFF. CDR3 coding DNA: TGCAGCGTTGAAGATCAGGGCAGGGGTGGGGATGAGCAGTTCTTC.

This clonotype has a count of ten or more. The gene calls are TRBV12-3 or TRBV12-4 and TRBJ2-7, with D possibly matching TRBD1 (6 bases). The CDR3 consists of 15 residues. V was pared by 6 bases and J by 4 bases, with 19 bases between. The CDR3 DNA reads as TGTGCCAGCAGCCCTCGAAGGGGGATCAATTACGAGCAGTACTTC. As protein: CASSPRRGINYEQYF.

This rearrangement joins TRBV4-2 to TRBJ2-1; 7 positions agree with TRBD2. The germline V gene has CDR1 LGHNA and CDR2 YNFKEQ. V shed 0 bases and J 7 bases; nucleotides not matched to a gene: 6. The CDR3 has 15 amino acids. Here the CDR3 DNA reads TGTGCCAGCAGCCAAGATCGGGGAGCGGGGAATGAGCAGTTCTTC. This translates into CASSQDRGAGNEQFF.

CDR3 in DNA: TGCGCCAGCAGCTGGGAACCGGGTAGCAATCAGCCCCAGCATTTT. Protein product: CASSWEPGSNQPQHF. The chain combines TRBV5-1 with TRBJ1-5; no firm D call. The length of the CDR3 is 15 residues. Germline CDR1 is SGHRS and CDR2 is YFSETQ. V lost 3 bases and J 0 bases, leaving 10 bases between the germline ends.